This T cell receptor beta chain was obtained from a study of T cell responses to AZD1222 COVID-19 vaccine. This clone was detected a few times. The V and J ends lost 1 base and 8 bases respectively, with 9 bases between them. CDR1 is SGHTA and CDR2 is FQGNSA in the germline V gene. The CDR3 is 14 residues long. Using immunoSEQ multiplex PCR, the repertoire was profiled, and TCRdb retains in-frame clones only, with some absent. In the table there are approximately 120,000 clones, roughly nine tenths of which are singletons. The sequence was collected from an adult in good health. The rearrangement uses TRBV7-2 and TRBJ1-6, with no clear D. Sequencing used peripheral blood, obtained on day 0 of AZD1222 vaccination. CDR3 in amino acids: CASSLEQPYSPLHF. The CDR3 DNA reads TGTGCCAGCAGCTTAGAACAGCCTTATTCACCCCTCCACTTT.